This entry is about one TCR beta chain. This sample was taken from a study of blood T cell repertoires in COVID-19. Turning to the study itself: Italy, Spain and the United States were the sources of the convalescent and acute COVID-19 samples. T cells, B-cell-depleted T cells, or PBMCs provided the cDNA or gDNA that served as material.

Each recovered donor of Cohort 3 presented with two negative PCRs, clearance, or symptom resolution. Authors' methods: Estimated nucleated cell counts came from reference gene primer amplification. Libraries were prepared by immunoSEQ multiplex PCR; TCRdb keeps only in-frame clonotypes and omits some of them. The DNA gave D and trimming, while V, J and clone size come from that table. The data show more than 300,000 clones, 75% to 90% seen once. The TCR originated in a woman aged 45-59 years who had recovered from COVID-19. Sequences were obtained from PBMCs or T cells enriched from blood (not recorded which).

The CDR3 is CASSYSRAANEKLFF. The CDR3 region has the DNA TGTGCCAGCAGTTATTCCAGGGCGGCTAATGAAAAACTGTTTTTT. The chain employs TRBV11-3 and TRBJ1-4; tentatively, D is TRBD1 (5 bases). CDR1 is SGHNT, CDR2 YENEEA, per germline. Deletions cut 6 bases from V and 3 bases from J, with 14 bases between. This CDR3 is built from 15 residues.